These T cell receptor beta chains were read from a single sample in a study of cytomegalovirus exposure and HLA in healthy donors. This table comes from immunoSEQ multiplex PCR, and its TCRdb copy is limited to in-frame clones, with some not included. The sample yields 170,000 or so clones, approximately 84% seen once. Sequenced input: PBMCs. These receptors originate from a woman aged 45-60 years in good health and CMV-seropositive. Each CDR3 is given with its conserved first and last residue. The order of the fields is J gene, clone size, D gene, V gene, CDR3 DNA, CDR3 protein. D genes are given only for firm matches. A clone size is listed for some rows: how often the clone was seen (once, few, many), or a class if it is expanded.

J: TRBJ1-2
size: NA
D: NA
V: TRBV10-3
DNA: TGTGCCATCAGTGAGGGTATCAGGGGCTATGGCTACACCTTC
CDR3: CAISEGIRGYGYTF

J: TRBJ2-7
size: NA
D: TRBD2
V: TRBV9
DNA: TGTGCCAGCAGCGTAGTCCGTGGGACTAGCGGAAACTACGAGCAGTACTTC
CDR3: CASSVVRGTSGNYEQYF

J: TRBJ2-5
size: NA
D: NA
V: TRBV5-1
DNA: TGCGCCAGCAGCTTGGGGGGTCTAGCGAGCCAAGAGACCCAGTACTTC
CDR3: CASSLGGLASQETQYF

J: TRBJ1-2
size: NA
D: TRBD1
V: TRBV5-1
DNA: TGCGCCAGCAGCTTGGACCCTCCCGGGACAGGGGGAGCTAACTATGGCTACACCTTC
CDR3: CASSLDPPGTGGANYGYTF

J: TRBJ2-3
size: NA
D: TRBD1
V: TRBV13
DNA: TGTGCCAGCAGCTCCCAACAGGGGGCTAGCACAGATACGCAGTATTTT
CDR3: CASSSQQGASTDTQYF

J: TRBJ2-7
size: NA
D: NA
V: TRBV29-1
DNA: TGCAGCGTGACCCGTTCGACAGGCTCCTACGAGCAGTACTTC
CDR3: CSVTRSTGSYEQYF

J: TRBJ2-3
size: once
D: TRBD2
V: TRBV15
DNA: TGTGCCACCAGCAGAGATCGGACTAGCGGGTCCACAGATACGCAGTATTTT
CDR3: CATSRDRTSGSTDTQYF

J: TRBJ1-5
size: NA
D: TRBD1
V: TRBV19
DNA: TGTGCCAGTAGTACCACAGGGGGTAACCAGCCCCAGCATTTT
CDR3: CASSTTGGNQPQHF

J: TRBJ1-5
size: NA
D: NA
V: TRBV21-1
DNA: TGTGCCAGCAGCAAATGTGGTGGACAGGGGGCCGTCGATCAGCCCCAGCATTTT
CDR3: CASSKCGGQGAVDQPQHF

J: TRBJ1-6
size: NA
D: NA
V: TRBV7-2
DNA: TGTGCCAGCACCTTTGGAGCTAGCAGCTCCTATAATTCACCCCTCCACTTT
CDR3: CASTFGASSSYNSPLHF

J: TRBJ2-2
size: NA
D: NA
V: TRBV5-1
DNA: TGCGCCAGCAGCTTGGAGGCAACGAGGACCGGGGAGCTGTTTTTT
CDR3: CASSLEATRTGELFF

J: TRBJ2-7
size: NA
D: TRBD1
V: TRBV5-4
DNA: TGTGCCAGCAGCTTGGGAGGGACAGGGAACTACGAGCAGTACTTC
CDR3: CASSLGGTGNYEQYF

J: TRBJ2-3
size: NA
D: TRBD1
V: TRBV11-2
DNA: TGTGCCAGCAGCCCGGGACAGGGTTCGGATACGCAGTATTTT
CDR3: CASSPGQGSDTQYF

J: TRBJ2-7
size: NA
D: NA
V: TRBV2
DNA: TGTGCCAGCAGTGGTCAGGGGAGCTCCTACGAGCAGTACTTC
CDR3: CASSGQGSSYEQYF

J: TRBJ1-1
size: NA
D: NA
V: TRBV6-5
DNA: TGTGCCAGCAGTTACTCGTTGCTCGGCACTGAAGCTTTCTTT
CDR3: CASSYSLLGTEAFF

J: TRBJ2-3
size: NA
D: TRBD2
V: TRBV7-2
DNA: TGTGCCAGCAGCTTACAGGCGGGAGACGGGACAGATACGCAGTATTTT
CDR3: CASSLQAGDGTDTQYF

J: TRBJ1-1
size: NA
D: TRBD1
V: TRBV28
DNA: TGTGCCAGCAGAGGGGGCTTGAACACTGAAGCTTTCTTT
CDR3: CASRGGLNTEAFF

J: TRBJ2-7
size: NA
D: NA
V: TRBV30
DNA: TGTGCCTGGAGTGCCCGACGGGGCCCGGGGGACGAGCAGTACTTC
CDR3: CAWSARRGPGDEQYF

J: TRBJ2-1
size: NA
D: TRBD2
V: TRBV7-9
DNA: TGTGCCAGCAGCCCTTCGTACCTAGCGGGGGACAATGAGCAGTTCTTC
CDR3: CASSPSYLAGDNEQFF

J: TRBJ2-3
size: NA
D: NA
V: TRBV7-8
DNA: TGTGCCAGCAGCACCAGCCGGGACACGGGTAGCACAGATACGCAGTATTTT
CDR3: CASSTSRDTGSTDTQYF

J: TRBJ2-5
size: NA
D: TRBD2
V: TRBV9
DNA: TGTGCCAGCAGCGTCTCGGGTGCGGGGGGGGTGAAAGAGACCCAGTACTTC
CDR3: CASSVSGAGGVKETQYF

J: TRBJ2-1
size: NA
D: TRBD2
V: TRBV19
DNA: TGTGCCAGTAGTATTAGAATCCAGCGGGGAGGGAATGAGCAGTTCTTC
CDR3: CASSIRIQRGGNEQFF

J: TRBJ2-5
size: NA
D: NA
V: TRBV10-1
DNA: TGCGCCAGCAGCAAGGGGGACCCAGCGGAGACCCAGTACTTC
CDR3: CASSKGDPAETQYF

J: TRBJ1-3
size: NA
D: TRBD1
V: TRBV10-3
DNA: TGTGCCATCCGGACAGGGATGTTGTCTGGAAACACCATATATTTT
CDR3: CAIRTGMLSGNTIYF

J: TRBJ1-4
size: NA
D: TRBD1
V: TRBV6-6
DNA: TGTGCCAGCAGGGGGACAGGGAACGAAAAACTGTTTTTT
CDR3: CASRGTGNEKLFF

J: TRBJ2-7
size: once
D: TRBD2
V: TRBV7-9
DNA: TGTGCCAGCAGCCATACTAGCGGGGGGAAAGACTACGAGCAGTACTTC
CDR3: CASSHTSGGKDYEQYF

J: TRBJ2-3
size: NA
D: NA
V: TRBV4-3
DNA: TGCGCCAGCAGCCAAGAATTTTATGGGGCGAGCACAGATACGCAGTATTTT
CDR3: CASSQEFYGASTDTQYF

J: TRBJ1-4
size: NA
D: NA
V: TRBV28
DNA: TGTGCCAGCAAGGAACCAGGGGATGGCGAAAAACTGTTTTTT
CDR3: CASKEPGDGEKLFF

J: TRBJ2-7
size: few
D: NA
V: TRBV30
DNA: TGTGCCTGGAGTAAAACGACTGGTTACGAGCAGTACTTC
CDR3: CAWSKTTGYEQYF

J: TRBJ2-1
size: NA
D: NA
V: TRBV11-2
DNA: TGTGCCAGCTCAGAAGGGGACTCCTCCTACAATGAGCAGTTCTTC
CDR3: CASSEGDSSYNEQFF

J: TRBJ1-1
size: NA
D: NA
V: TRBV5-4
DNA: TGTGCCAGCAGCCACCCCAGGCGGGCTGAAGCTTTCTTT
CDR3: CASSHPRRAEAFF

J: TRBJ2-6
size: NA
D: NA
V: TRBV30
DNA: TGTGCCTGGACGCAGTGGAGCTCCTCTGGGGCCAACGGCCTGACTTTC
CDR3: CAWTQWSSSGANGLTF

J: TRBJ2-1
size: NA
D: TRBD2
V: TRBV6-6
DNA: TGTGCCAGCAGTTACAAGGGAGCGGGAGTGGGTAATGAGCAGTTCTTC
CDR3: CASSYKGAGVGNEQFF

J: TRBJ1-5
size: few
D: NA
V: TRBV10-3
DNA: TGTGCCATCGCCCCCGGGGGTCAGCCCCAGCATTTT
CDR3: CAIAPGGQPQHF

J: TRBJ2-7
size: NA
D: NA
V: TRBV6-5
DNA: TGTGCCAGCAGTTCTCACGGACAGTCCTACGAGCAGTACTTC
CDR3: CASSSHGQSYEQYF

J: TRBJ2-3
size: NA
D: NA
V: TRBV6-6
DNA: TGTGCCAGCAGTTACGGGGCGGGGAGCACAGATACGCAGTATTTT
CDR3: CASSYGAGSTDTQYF

J: TRBJ2-2
size: NA
D: NA
V: TRBV7-9
DNA: TGTGCCAGCAGCTTAATCCAGGGGAACACCGGGGAGCTGTTTTTT
CDR3: CASSLIQGNTGELFF

J: TRBJ1-4
size: NA
D: TRBD1
V: TRBV30
DNA: TGTGCCTGGAGTACTGACAGGGAAGCTAATGAAAAACTGTTTTTT
CDR3: CAWSTDREANEKLFF

J: TRBJ1-4
size: NA
D: NA
V: TRBV25-1
DNA: TGTGCCAGCAGGGCATCACAGGGCCCTAATGAAAAACTGTTTTTT
CDR3: CASRASQGPNEKLFF

J: TRBJ2-7
size: NA
D: TRBD2
V: TRBV27
DNA: TGTGCCAGCAGTCCCCAATATACGGGGGGGGCGGTTGAGCAGTACTTC
CDR3: CASSPQYTGGAVEQYF

J: TRBJ2-1
size: NA
D: TRBD2
V: TRBV30
DNA: TGTGCCTGGGACACTAGCGGGGGGTACAATGAGCAGTTCTTC
CDR3: CAWDTSGGYNEQFF

J: TRBJ1-2
size: once
D: TRBD1
V: TRBV28
DNA: TGTGCCAGCAAGCCCACCCGACAGGGGGCGTATGGCTACACCTTC
CDR3: CASKPTRQGAYGYTF